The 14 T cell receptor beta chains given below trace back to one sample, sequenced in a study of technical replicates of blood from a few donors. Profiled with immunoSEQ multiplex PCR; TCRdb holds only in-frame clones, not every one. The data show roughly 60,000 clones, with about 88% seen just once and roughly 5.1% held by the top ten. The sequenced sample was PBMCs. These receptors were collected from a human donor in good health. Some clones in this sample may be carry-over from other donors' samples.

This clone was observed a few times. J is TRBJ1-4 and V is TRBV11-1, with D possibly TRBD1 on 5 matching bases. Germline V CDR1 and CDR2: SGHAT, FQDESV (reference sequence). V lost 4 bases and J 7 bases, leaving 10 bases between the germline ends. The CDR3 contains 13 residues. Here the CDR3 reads CASSWGLGEKLFF. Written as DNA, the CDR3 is TGTGCCAGCAGCTGGGGACTAGGTGAAAAACTGTTTTTT.

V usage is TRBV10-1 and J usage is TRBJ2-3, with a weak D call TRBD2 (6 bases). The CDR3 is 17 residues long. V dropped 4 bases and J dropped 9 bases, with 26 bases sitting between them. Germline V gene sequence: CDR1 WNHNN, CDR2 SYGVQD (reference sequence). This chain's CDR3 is CASSVGVGGIPIITQYF. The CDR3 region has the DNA TGCGCCAGCAGTGTGGGTGTAGGCGGGATTCCTATTATCACGCAGTATTTT.

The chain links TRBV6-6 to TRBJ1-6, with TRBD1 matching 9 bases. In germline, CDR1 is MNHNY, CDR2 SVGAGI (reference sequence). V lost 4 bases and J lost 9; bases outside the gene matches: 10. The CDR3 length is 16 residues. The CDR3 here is CASSSMDRGYSSPLHF. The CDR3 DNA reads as TGTGCCAGCAGTTCCATGGACAGGGGCTACTCTTCACCCCTCCACTTT.

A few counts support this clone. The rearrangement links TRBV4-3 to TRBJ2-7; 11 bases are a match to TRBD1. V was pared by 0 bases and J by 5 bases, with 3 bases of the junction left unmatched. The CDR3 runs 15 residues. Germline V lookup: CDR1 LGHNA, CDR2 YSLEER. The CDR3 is CASSQDRTGGDEQYF. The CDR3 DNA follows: TGCGCCAGCAGCCAAGATAGGACAGGGGGCGACGAGCAGTACTTC.

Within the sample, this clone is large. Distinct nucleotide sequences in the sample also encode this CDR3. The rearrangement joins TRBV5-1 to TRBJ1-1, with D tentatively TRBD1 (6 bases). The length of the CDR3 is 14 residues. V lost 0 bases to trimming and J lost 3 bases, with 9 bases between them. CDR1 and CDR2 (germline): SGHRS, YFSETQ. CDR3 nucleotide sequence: TGCGCCAGCAGCTTGGGAGGGGGATACACTGAAGCTTTCTTT. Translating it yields CASSLGGGYTEAFF. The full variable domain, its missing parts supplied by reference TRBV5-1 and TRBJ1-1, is KAGVTQTPRYLIKTRGQQVTLSCSPISGHRSVSWYQQTPGQGLQFLFEYFSETQRNKGNFPGRFSGRQFSNSRSEMNVSTLELGDSALYLCASSLGGGYTEAFFGQGTRLTVV.

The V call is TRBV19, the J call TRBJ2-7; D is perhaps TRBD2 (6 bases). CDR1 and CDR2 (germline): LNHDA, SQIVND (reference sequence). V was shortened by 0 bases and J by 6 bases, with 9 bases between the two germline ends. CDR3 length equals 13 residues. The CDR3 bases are TGTGCCAGTAGTATAGATCTGGGGGGCGAGCAGTACTTC. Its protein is CASSIDLGGEQYF. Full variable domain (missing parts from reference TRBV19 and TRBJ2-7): DGGITQSPKYLFRKEGQNVTLSCEQNLNHDAMYWYRQDPGQGLRLIYYSQIVNDFQKGDIAEGYSVSREKKESFPLTVTSAQKNPTAFYLCASSIDLGGEQYFGPGTRLTVT.

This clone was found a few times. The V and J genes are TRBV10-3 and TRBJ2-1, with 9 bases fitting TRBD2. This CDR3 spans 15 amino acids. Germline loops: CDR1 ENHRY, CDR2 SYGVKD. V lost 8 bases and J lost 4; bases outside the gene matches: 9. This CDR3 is CAIGASGEQYNEQFF. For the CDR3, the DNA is TGTGCCATCGGGGCTAGCGGGGAACAATACAATGAGCAGTTCTTC.

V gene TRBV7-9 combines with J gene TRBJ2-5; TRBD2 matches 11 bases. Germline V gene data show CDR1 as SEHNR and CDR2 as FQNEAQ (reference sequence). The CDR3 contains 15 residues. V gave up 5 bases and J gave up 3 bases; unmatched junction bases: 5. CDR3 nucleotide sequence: TGTGCCAGCAGCCCAACTAGCGGGAGAGAAGAGACCCAGTACTTC. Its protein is CASSPTSGREETQYF.

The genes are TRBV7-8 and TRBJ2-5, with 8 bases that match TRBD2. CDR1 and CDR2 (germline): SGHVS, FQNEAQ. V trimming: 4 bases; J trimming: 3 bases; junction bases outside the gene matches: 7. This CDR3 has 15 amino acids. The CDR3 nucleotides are TGTGCCAGCAGCTCGATTGGACTAGCCGAAGAGACCCAGTACTTC. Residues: CASSSIGLAEETQYF. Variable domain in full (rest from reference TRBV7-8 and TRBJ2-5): GAGVSQSPRYKVAKRGQDVALRCDPISGHVSLFWYQQALGQGPEFLTYFQNEAQLDKSGLPSDRFFAERPEGSVSTLKIQRTQQEDSAVYLCASSSIGLAEETQYFGPGTRLLVL.

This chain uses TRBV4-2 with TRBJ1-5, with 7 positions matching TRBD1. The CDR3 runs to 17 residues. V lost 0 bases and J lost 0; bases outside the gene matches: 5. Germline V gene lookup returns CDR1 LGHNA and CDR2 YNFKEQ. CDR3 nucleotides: TGTGCCAGCAGCCAAGACAGGGGGTCCAATAGCAATCAGCCCCAGCATTTT. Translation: CASSQDRGSNSNQPQHF.

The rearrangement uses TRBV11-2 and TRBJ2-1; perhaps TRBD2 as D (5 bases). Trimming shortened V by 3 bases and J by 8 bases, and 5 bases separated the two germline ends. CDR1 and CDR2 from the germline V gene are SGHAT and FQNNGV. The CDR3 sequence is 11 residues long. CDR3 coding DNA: TGTGCCAGCAGCTTGAGGGATGAGCAGTTCTTC. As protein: CASSLRDEQFF.

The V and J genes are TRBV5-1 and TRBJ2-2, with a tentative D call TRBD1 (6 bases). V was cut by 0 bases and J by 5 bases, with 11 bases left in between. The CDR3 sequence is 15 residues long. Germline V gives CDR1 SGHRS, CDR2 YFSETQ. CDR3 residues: CASSLDRAKTGELFF. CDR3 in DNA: TGCGCCAGCAGCTTGGACAGGGCTAAGACCGGGGAGCTGTTTTTT.

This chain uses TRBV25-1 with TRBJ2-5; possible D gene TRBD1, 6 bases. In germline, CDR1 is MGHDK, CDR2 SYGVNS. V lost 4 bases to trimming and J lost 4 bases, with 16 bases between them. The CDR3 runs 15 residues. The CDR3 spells CASSGGLVVRETQYF. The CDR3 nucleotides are TGTGCCAGCAGTGGGGGGCTAGTAGTTAGAGAGACCCAGTACTTC.

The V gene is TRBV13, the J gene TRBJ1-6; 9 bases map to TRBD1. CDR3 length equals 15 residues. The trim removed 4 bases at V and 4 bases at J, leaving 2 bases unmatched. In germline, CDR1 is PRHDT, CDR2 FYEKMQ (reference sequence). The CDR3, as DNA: TGTGCCAGCAGCTGGGGGACAGGGTATAATTCACCCCTCCACTTT. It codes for CASSWGTGYNSPLHF.